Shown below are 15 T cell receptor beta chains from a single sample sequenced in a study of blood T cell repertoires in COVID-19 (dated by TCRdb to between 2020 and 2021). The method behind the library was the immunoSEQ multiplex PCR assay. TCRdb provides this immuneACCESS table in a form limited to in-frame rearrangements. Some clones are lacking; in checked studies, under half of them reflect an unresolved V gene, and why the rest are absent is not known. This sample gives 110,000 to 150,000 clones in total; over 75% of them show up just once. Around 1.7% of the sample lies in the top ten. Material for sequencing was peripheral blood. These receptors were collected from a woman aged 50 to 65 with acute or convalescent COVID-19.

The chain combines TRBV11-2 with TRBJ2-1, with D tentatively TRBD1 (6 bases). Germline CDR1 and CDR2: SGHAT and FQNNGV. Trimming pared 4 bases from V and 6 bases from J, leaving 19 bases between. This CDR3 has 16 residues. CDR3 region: CASSYPGQRGVNEQFF. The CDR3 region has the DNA TGTGCCAGCAGCTACCCAGGACAGCGCGGAGTCAATGAGCAGTTCTTC.

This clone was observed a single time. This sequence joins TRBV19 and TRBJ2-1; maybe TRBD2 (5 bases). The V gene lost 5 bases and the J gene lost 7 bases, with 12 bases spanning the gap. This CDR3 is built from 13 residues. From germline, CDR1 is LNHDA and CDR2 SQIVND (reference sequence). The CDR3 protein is CASSPLPGNEQFF. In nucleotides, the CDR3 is TGTGCCAGTAGTCCCTTACCGGGGAATGAGCAGTTCTTC.

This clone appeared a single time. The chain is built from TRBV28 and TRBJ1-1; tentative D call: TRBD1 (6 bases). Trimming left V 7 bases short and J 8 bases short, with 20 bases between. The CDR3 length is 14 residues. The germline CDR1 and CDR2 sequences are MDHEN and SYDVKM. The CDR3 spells CASIPGRGPGEAFF. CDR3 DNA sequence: TGTGCCAGCATCCCAGGCAGGGGACCAGGGGAAGCTTTCTTT.

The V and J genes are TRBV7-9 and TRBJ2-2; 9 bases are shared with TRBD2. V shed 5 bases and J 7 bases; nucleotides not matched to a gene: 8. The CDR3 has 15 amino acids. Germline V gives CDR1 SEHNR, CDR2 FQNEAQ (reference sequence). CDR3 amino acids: CASSLSGRSGGELFF. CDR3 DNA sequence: TGTGCCAGCAGCCTAAGCGGGAGGAGTGGCGGGGAGCTGTTTTTT.

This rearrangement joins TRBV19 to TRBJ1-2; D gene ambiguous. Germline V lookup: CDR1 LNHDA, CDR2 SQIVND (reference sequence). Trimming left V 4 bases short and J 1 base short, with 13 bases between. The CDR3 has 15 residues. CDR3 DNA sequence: TGTGCCAGTAGTACGCATACTCCGGTTAACTATGGCTACACCTTC. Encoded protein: CASSTHTPVNYGYTF.

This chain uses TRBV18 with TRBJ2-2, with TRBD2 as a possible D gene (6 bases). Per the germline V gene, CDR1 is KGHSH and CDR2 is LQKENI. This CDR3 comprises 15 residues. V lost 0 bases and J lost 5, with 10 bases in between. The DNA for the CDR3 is TGTGCCAGCTCACCACCAATCGGAGGGACCGGGGAGCTGTTTTTT. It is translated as CASSPPIGGTGELFF.

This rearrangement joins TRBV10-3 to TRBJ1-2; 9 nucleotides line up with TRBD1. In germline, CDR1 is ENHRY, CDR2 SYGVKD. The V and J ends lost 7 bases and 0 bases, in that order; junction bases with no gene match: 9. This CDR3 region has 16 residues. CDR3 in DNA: TGTGCCATCACCCCCGGGACAGGGAGAGCTAACTATGGCTACACCTTC. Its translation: CAITPGTGRANYGYTF.

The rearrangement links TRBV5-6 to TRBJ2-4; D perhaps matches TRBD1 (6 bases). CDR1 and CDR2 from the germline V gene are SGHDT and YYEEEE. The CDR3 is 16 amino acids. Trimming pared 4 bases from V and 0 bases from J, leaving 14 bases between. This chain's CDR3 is CASSQHRASAKNIQYF. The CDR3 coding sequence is TGTGCCAGCAGCCAACACAGGGCCTCAGCCAAAAACATTCAGTACTTC.

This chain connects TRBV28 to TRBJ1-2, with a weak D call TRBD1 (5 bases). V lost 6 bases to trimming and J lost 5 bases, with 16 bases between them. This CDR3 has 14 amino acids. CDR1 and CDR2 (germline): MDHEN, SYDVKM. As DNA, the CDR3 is TGTGCCAGCAGCGGGGGAGTCTCGATATATGGCTACACCTTC. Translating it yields CASSGGVSIYGYTF.

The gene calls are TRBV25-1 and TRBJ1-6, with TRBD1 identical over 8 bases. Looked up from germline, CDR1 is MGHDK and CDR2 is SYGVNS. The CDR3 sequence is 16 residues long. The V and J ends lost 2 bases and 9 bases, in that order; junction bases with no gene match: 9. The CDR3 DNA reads TGTGCCAGCAGTGAACTGGGGGAGACAGGGGTTTCACCCCTCCACTTT. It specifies CASSELGETGVSPLHF.

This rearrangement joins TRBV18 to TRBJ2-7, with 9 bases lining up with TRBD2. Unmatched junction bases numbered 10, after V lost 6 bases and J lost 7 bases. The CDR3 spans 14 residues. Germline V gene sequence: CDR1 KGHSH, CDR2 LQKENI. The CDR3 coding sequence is TGTGCCAGCTCTCAGGGACTAGCTTCGGGAGAGCAGTACTTC. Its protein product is CASSQGLASGEQYF.

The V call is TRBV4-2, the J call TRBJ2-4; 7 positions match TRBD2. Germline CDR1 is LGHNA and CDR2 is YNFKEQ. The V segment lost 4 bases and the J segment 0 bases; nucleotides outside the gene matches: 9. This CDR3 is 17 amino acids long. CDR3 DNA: TGTGCCAGCAGCCCAAGGGAGGGGACGTTAGCCAAAAACATTCAGTACTTC. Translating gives CASSPREGTLAKNIQYF.

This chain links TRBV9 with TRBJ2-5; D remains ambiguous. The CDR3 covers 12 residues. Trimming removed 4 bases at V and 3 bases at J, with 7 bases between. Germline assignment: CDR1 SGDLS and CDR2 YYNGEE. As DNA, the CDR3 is TGTGCCAGCAGCAAAAGCGAAGAGACCCAGTACTTC. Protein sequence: CASSKSEETQYF.

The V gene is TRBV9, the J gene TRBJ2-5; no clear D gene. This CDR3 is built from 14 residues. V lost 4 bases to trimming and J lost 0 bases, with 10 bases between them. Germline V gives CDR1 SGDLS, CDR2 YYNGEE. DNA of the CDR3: TGTGCCAGCAGCAGGCCAGGTTACCAAGAGACCCAGTACTTC. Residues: CASSRPGYQETQYF.

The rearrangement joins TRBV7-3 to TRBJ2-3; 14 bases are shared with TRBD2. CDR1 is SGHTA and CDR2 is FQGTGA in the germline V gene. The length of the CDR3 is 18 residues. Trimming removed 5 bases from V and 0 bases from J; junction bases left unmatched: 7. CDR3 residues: CASSGLAGGSGSTDTQYF. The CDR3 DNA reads TGTGCCAGCAGCGGACTAGCGGGAGGTTCGGGTAGCACAGATACGCAGTATTTT.